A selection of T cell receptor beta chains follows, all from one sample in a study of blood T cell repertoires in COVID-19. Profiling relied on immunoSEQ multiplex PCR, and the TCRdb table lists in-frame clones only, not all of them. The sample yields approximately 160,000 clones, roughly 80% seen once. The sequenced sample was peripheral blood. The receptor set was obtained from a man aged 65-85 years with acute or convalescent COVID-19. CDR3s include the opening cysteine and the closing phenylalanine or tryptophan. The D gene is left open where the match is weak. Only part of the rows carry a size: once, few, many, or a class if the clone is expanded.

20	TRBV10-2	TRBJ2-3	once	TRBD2	TGCGCCAGCAGTGAGTCGACTCGGGCGGGGGGGCCGAGAGGCACAGATACGCAGTATTTT	CASSESTRAGGPRGTDTQYF
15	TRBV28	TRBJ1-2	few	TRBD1	TGTGCCAGCAGTTTAGTGACAGGGGGAGCCTATGGCTACACCTTC	CASSLVTGGAYGYTF
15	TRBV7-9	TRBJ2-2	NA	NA	TGTGCCAGCAGCTACCACGGACCGGAGGAAGGGGAGCTGTTTTTT	CASSYHGPEEGELFF
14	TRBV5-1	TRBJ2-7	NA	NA	TGCGCCAGCAGCCCTGACAGGCCGAGTTGGGAGCAGTACTTC	CASSPDRPSWEQYF
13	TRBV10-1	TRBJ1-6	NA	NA	TGCGCCAGCAGTGAGGTCCAGGGATCACCCCTCCACTTT	CASSEVQGSPLHF
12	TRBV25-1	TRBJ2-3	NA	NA	TGTGCCAGCAGTGAAAGCTACTATACGCAGTATTTT	CASSESYYTQYF
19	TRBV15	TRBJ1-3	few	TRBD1	TGTGCCACCAGCAGAGGTACAGGGGGAGTAGTCGGATCTGGAAACACCATATATTTT	CATSRGTGGVVGSGNTIYF
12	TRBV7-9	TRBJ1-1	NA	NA	TGTGCCAGCAGCCAAACGGGTACTGAAGCTTTCTTT	CASSQTGTEAFF
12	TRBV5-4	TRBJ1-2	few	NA	TGTGCCAGCAGCTCCAGGACAGCTGGCTACACCTTC	CASSSRTAGYTF
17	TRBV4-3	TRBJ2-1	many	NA	TGCGCCAGCAGCCAAGATCCCGCTCACCCGAGCTACAATGAGCAGTTCTTC	CASSQDPAHPSYNEQFF
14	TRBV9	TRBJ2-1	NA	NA	TGTGCCAGCAGCGTAGATCTCCAGGCCAATGAGCAGTTCTTC	CASSVDLQANEQFF
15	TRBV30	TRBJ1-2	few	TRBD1	TGTGCCTGGGGCGCAGGGACAGGGGCTAACTATGGCTACACCTTC	CAWGAGTGANYGYTF
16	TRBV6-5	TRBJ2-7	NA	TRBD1	TGTGCCAGCAGTTACTCGGGACAGGGGGCCTCCTACGAGCAGTACTTC	CASSYSGQGASYEQYF
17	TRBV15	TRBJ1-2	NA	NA	TGTGCCACCAGCAGCCCCTCCCGGGGGGGAAAATACTATGGCTACACCTTC	CATSSPSRGGKYYGYTF
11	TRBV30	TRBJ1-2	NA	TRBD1	TGTGCCTGGAGTACTTCAGGGGGCGAGACCTTC	CAWSTSGGETF
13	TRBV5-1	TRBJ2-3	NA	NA	TGCGCCAGCAGCCTGACTAGCACAGATACGCAGTATTTT	CASSLTSTDTQYF
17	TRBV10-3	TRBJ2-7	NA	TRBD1	TGTGCCATCAGTGAGTCGTTTCCGGGACAGCGCTCCTACGAGCAGTACTTC	CAISESFPGQRSYEQYF
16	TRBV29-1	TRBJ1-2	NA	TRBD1	TGCAGCGATGGCCCTTTCGGACAGGGGGCTGACTATGGCTACACCTTC	CSDGPFGQGADYGYTF
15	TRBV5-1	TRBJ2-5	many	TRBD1	TGCGCCAGCAGCCGAGGACAGGGGTACCAAGAGACCCAGTACTTC	CASSRGQGYQETQYF
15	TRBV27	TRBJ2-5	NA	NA	TGTGCCAGCAGTTTAGTCGGTCCTTATTGCGAGACCCAGTACTTC	CASSLVGPYCETQYF
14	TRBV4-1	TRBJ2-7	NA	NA	TGCGCCAGCAGCGACATCGGGATAGACTACGAGCAGTACTTC	CASSDIGIDYEQYF
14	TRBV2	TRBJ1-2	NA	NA	TGTGCCAGCAGTGAAGCAACACCGAACTATGGCTACACCTTC	CASSEATPNYGYTF
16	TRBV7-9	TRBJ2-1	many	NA	TGTGCCAGCAGCTTAGCTCTACGAGGGACCTACAATGAGCAGTTCTTC	CASSLALRGTYNEQFF
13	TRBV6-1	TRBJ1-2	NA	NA	TGTGCCAGCAGTGAAGCGCCGGCGGTTGGCTACACCTTC	CASSEAPAVGYTF
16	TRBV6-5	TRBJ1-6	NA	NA	TGTGCCAGCAGTTACTCCGGCTTCATCCGGGATTCACCCCTCCACTTT	CASSYSGFIRDSPLHF
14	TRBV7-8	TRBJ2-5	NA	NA	TGTGCCAGCAGTTCAATTTCGGCGGTGGAGACCCAGTACTTC	CASSSISAVETQYF
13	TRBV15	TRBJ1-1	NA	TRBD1	TGTGCCACCAAAGGGACAGCGAACACTGAAGCTTTCTTT	CATKGTANTEAFF
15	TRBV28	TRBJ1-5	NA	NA	TGTGCCAGCAGCCCGATGGCGGGGAGCAATCAGCCCCAGCATTTT	CASSPMAGSNQPQHF
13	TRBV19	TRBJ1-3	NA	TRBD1	TGTGCCAGTAGTATAGGTGGACAGGCCCCCGGGTATTTT	CASSIGGQAPGYF
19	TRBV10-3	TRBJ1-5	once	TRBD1	TGTGCCATCAGTGAGAGCGACGGACAGGGGGCGAGGGGCAATCAGCCCCAGCATTTT	CAISESDGQGARGNQPQHF
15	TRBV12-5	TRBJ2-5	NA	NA	TGTGCTAGTGGTTCATACCACAGGGATCGGGAGACCCAGTACTTC	CASGSYHRDRETQYF
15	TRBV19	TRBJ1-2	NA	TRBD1	TGTGCCAGTAGTACAGGGGTCCCGGGACAGGGGACGGCCACCTTC	CASSTGVPGQGTATF
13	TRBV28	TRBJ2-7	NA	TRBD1	TGTGCCAGTGGGCAGGGGGCTCCCTACGAGCAGTACTTC	CASGQGAPYEQYF
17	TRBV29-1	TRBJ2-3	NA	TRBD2	TGCAGCGTTGACGGGATTGCTAGCGGGAGTAGGGCAGATACGCAGTATTTT	CSVDGIASGSRADTQYF
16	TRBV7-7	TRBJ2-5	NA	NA	TGTGCTAGCAGCCCTGACCCAAGCGATAACCAAGAGACCCAGTACTTC	CASSPDPSDNQETQYF
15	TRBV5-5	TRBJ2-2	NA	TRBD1	TGTGCCAGCAGCTGGGGACAGACGAACACCGGGGAGCTGTTTTTT	CASSWGQTNTGELFF
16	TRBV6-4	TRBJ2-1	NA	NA	TGTGCCAGCAGTGATATTGCGGGGAGCTCCTACAATGAGCAGTTCTTC	CASSDIAGSSYNEQFF
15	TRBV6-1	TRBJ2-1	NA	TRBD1	TGTGCCAGCAGTGAAGTAGGGGACAGTTACAATGAGCAGTTCTTC	CASSEVGDSYNEQFF
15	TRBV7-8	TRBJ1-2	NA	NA	TGTGCCAGCAGCTTAGCCGGGAGAACTAACTATGGCTACACCTTC	CASSLAGRTNYGYTF
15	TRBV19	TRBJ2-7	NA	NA	TGTGCCAGTAGTATAGGAACATACGGGGCCTACGAGCAGTACTTC	CASSIGTYGAYEQYF
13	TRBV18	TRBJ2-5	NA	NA	TGTGCCAGCTCAACCGACATAAAAGAGACCCAGTACTTC	CASSTDIKETQYF
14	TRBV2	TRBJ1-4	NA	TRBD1	TGTGCCAGCAGGGAACAGGGGGCTAGCGAAAAACTGTTTTTT	CASREQGASEKLFF
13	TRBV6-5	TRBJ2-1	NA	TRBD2	TGTGCCAGCACGGGGGGGCCTCACAATGAGCAGTTCTTC	CASTGGPHNEQFF
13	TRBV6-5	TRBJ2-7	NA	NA	TGTGCCAGCAGTTACTCCGGTTCCTACGAGCAGTACTTC	CASSYSGSYEQYF
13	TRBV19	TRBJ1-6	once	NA	TGTGCCAGTAGTTGGGACACAGGGTCACCCCTCCACTTT	CASSWDTGSPLHF
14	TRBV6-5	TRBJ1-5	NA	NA	TGTGCCAGCAGTTATGGTGGGGCCAATCAGCCCCAGCATTTT	CASSYGGANQPQHF
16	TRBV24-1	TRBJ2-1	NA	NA	TGTGCCACCAGTGATTTGTCAGGGGACATTGGTAATGAGCAGTTCTTC	CATSDLSGDIGNEQFF
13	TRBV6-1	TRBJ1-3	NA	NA	TGTGCCAGCAGTGAGTTTCCGGGAAACACCATATATTTT	CASSEFPGNTIYF
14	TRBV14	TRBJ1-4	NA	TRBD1	TGTGCCAGCAGCGCACAAGGGGGCGATGAAAAACTGTTTTTT	CASSAQGGDEKLFF
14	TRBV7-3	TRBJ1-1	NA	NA	TGTGCCAGCAGCTTTACCCCACATTCAGGAGAAGCTTTCTTT	CASSFTPHSGEAFF
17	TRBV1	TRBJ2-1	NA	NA	TGCACCAGCAGCCAAGATAACGTTAGCGGGTCCTACAATGAGCAGTTCTTC	CTSSQDNVSGSYNEQFF
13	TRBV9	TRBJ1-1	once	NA	TGTGCCAGCAGCCCAACGACAGATTTTGAAGCTTTCTTT	CASSPTTDFEAFF
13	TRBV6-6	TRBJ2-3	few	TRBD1	TGTGCCAGCAGTCGACAGGGGACAGATACGCAGTATTTT	CASSRQGTDTQYF
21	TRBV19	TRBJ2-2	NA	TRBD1	TGTGCCAGTAGTAAGCCAGGGGGGGGCCCCCCGGGACAGGGGAAAATCGGGGAGCTGTTTTTT	CASSKPGGGPPGQGKIGELFF
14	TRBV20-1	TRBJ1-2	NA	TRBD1	TGCAGTGCTAGTCCGGACAGGGGGCCAAATGGCTACACCTTC	CSASPDRGPNGYTF
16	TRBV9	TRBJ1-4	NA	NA	TGTGCCAGCAGCATATCTGGGGCACAATCCGGAGAAAAACTGTTTTTT	CASSISGAQSGEKLFF
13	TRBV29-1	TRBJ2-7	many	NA	TGCAGCGTGGAGGTGGGGGCGTCTTACGAGCAGTACTTC	CSVEVGASYEQYF